This T cell receptor beta chain originates from a study of CD8+CD57+ T cells in acquired aplastic anemia. Patients chosen for sequencing had CD8+CD57+ cells that had expanded, as shown by flow cytometry. The blood sampling took place in patients who had so far received no therapy. J gave up 10 bases and V 11 bases, and 7 bases lay outside the gene matches. CDR1 is LNHNV, CDR2 YYDKDF, per germline (reference sequence). The CDR3 is 11 residues long. This clonotype was detected a few times. Its antigen is as yet unknown. Study-wide results and limits: Controls did not differ significantly from patients in CD8+ Simpson's diversity.

CDR3 and TCR beta VDJ profiling relied on genomic DNA as the template. TCRdb re-called the reads with MiXCR, one entry per CDR3 protein. The table has some 170,000 distinct CDR3 sequences, roughly 65% seen once. The source material was sorted CD4+, CD8+, or CD8+CD57+ T cells (not recorded which) from PBMCs. The source of this sequence is a human donor with aplastic anemia. The chain has TRBV15 and TRBJ2-1; 8 nucleotides agree with TRBD1. DNA for the CDR3: TGTGCCGTCACAGGGGGGAACGAGCAGTTCTTC. This codes for CAVTGGNEQFF. Full variable domain (rest looked up from reference TRBV15 and TRBJ2-1): DAMVIQNPRYQVTQFGKPVTLSCSQTLNHNVMYWYQQKSSQAPKLLFHYYDKDFNNEADTPDNFQSRRPNTSFCFLDIRSPGLGDTAMYLCAVTGGNEQFFGPGTRLTVL.